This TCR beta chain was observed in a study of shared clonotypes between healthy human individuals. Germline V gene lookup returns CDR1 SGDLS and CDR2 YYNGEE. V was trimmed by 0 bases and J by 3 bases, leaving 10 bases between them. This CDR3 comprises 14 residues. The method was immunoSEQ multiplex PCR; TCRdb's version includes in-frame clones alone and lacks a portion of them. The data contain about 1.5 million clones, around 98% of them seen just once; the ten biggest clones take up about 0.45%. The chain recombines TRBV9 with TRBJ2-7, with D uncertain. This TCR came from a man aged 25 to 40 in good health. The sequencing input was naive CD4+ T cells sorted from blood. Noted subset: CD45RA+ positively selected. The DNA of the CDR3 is TGTGCCAGCAGCGTAGCTGGGATGGGCTACGAGCAGTACTTC. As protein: CASSVAGMGYEQYF. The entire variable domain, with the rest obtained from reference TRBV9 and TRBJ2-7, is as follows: DSGVTQTPKHLITATGQRVTLRCSPRSGDLSVYWYQQSLDQGLQFLIQYYNGEERAKGNILERFSAQQFPDLHSELNLSSLELGDSALYFCASSVAGMGYEQYFGPGTRLTVT.